These 32 T cell receptor beta chains share one sample of origin, sequenced in a study of identical twins (dated by TCRdb to the mid-2010s). The method was 5' RACE. Sequencing used an Illumina HiSeq 2000. TCRdb cleaned the public reads at Q25 with fastp, built clones with MiXCR and kept in-frame beta chains. Merged by CDR3 protein, the rows form single entries marked with the most common genes and DNA. Here the sample has a few hundred thousand distinct CDR3 sequences; roughly a tenth occur a single time. Of the sample, about 9% falls within the top ten clones. Input material: memory T cells sorted from blood. This specimen's cell subset or site label, per the study, means: CD45RO+ enriched T cells. These receptors came from a man between 50 and 59 years old in good health.

This clonotype was seen at least ten times. V usage is TRBV15 and J usage is TRBJ1-6; D not resolved. With 0 bases removed from V and 4 bases from J, the gap between germline ends came to 7 bases. The CDR3 sequence is 15 residues long. Germline assignment: CDR1 LNHNV and CDR2 YYDKDF (reference sequence). The CDR3 reads CATSRDLRYNSPLHF. CDR3 nucleotides: TGTGCCACCAGCAGAGATCTGAGATATAATTCACCCCTCCACTTT.

This clonotype occurred many times. The chain carries TRBV6-2 or TRBV6-3 and TRBJ2-4; D gene ambiguous. The CDR3 consists of 14 residues. Trimming shortened V by 0 bases and J by 7 bases, and 10 bases separated the two germline ends. From germline, CDR1 is MNHEY and CDR2 SVGEGT. The CDR3 DNA sequence: TGTGCCAGCAGTTACTCGGCGGTCACTAACATTCAGTACTTC. Protein: CASSYSAVTNIQYF.

This clonotype showed up just a few times. The chain is built from TRBV28 and TRBJ2-3; 7 bases match TRBD1. The J segment lost 3 bases and the V segment lost 5 bases, leaving 20 bases of the junction unmatched. The CDR3 totals 19 residues. Germline V gene sequence: CDR1 MDHEN, CDR2 SYDVKM. In DNA, the CDR3 is TGTGCCAGCAGTCCCATTGTATACTTCCGACAGGGCTTAACAGATACGCAGTATTTT. It yields the protein CASSPIVYFRQGLTDTQYF. The variable domain in full, completed from reference TRBV28 and TRBJ2-3, reads DVKVTQSSRYLVKRTGEKVFLECVQDMDHENMFWYRQDPGLGLRLIYFSYDVKMKEKGDIPEGYSVSREKKERFSLILESASTNQTSMYLCASSPIVYFRQGLTDTQYFGPGTRLTVL.

The V and J genes are TRBV20-1 and TRBJ2-2, with a possible D match to TRBD1 (6 bases). The CDR3 sequence is 12 residues long. Per germline, CDR1 DFQATT and CDR2 SNEGSKA (reference sequence). V dropped 6 bases and J dropped 8 bases, with 13 bases sitting between them. This CDR3 is CSALQGFGELFF. As DNA, the CDR3 is TGCAGTGCGCTACAGGGTTTTGGGGAGCTGTTTTTT.

In its sample, this clonotype was seen many times. The chain links TRBV6-5 to TRBJ1-1; TRBD1 is a possible D gene (6 bases). V dropped 5 bases and J dropped 10 bases, with 14 bases sitting between them. CDR1 is MNHEY and CDR2 is SVGAGI in the germline V gene. CDR3 length: 12 amino acids. In nucleotides, the CDR3 is TGTGCCAGCAGTCTTACAGGGTCCGCAGCTTTCTTT. Residues: CASSLTGSAAFF.

Many counts were recorded for this clonotype. The J gene is TRBJ2-1, the V gene TRBV28; 10 bases fit TRBD2. J lost 8 bases, V lost 8 bases, and 12 bases had no gene match. Per the germline V gene, CDR1 is MDHEN and CDR2 is SYDVKM. The CDR3 spans 15 residues. CDR3 in amino acids: CASAPGASGSDEQFF. DNA of the CDR3: TGTGCCAGCGCTCCCGGGGCTAGCGGGAGTGATGAGCAGTTCTTC.

Ten or more counts support this clonotype. The chain employs TRBV19 and TRBJ2-5, with D unclear. This CDR3 contains 15 residues. V lost 5 bases to trimming and J lost 2 bases, with 15 bases between them. Germline V lookup: CDR1 LNHDA, CDR2 SQIVND (reference sequence). CDR3: CASSQHGDSQETQYF. The CDR3 coding sequence is TGTGCCAGTAGTCAACATGGCGATTCACAAGAGACCCAGTACTTC. Supplemented by reference TRBV19 and TRBJ2-5, the full variable domain reads DGGITQSPKYLFRKEGQNVTLSCEQNLNHDAMYWYRQDPGQGLRLIYYSQIVNDFQKGDIAEGYSVSREKKESFPLTVTSAQKNPTAFYLCASSQHGDSQETQYFGPGTRLLVL.

A few counts support this clonotype. Here the CDR3 reads CAISEGGFGEKLFF. The CDR3 coding sequence is TGTGCCATCAGTGAGGGGGGTTTTGGAGAAAAACTGTTTTTT. This sequence joins TRBV10-3 and TRBJ1-4; D may be TRBD1 (5 bases). The germline gives CDR1 ENHRY, CDR2 SYGVKD. V was trimmed by 2 bases and J by 8 bases, leaving 12 bases between them. CDR3 length: 14 amino acids.

This clonotype was counted at least ten times. The rearrangement links TRBV3-1 to TRBJ1-3, with 7 bases matching TRBD1. The CDR3 runs to 17 residues. Trimming cost V 5 bases and J 2 bases; bases outside gene matches: 12. Germline-derived CDR1 and CDR2 are LGHDT and YNNKEL (reference sequence). CDR3 DNA: TGTGCCAGCAGCACTATTTGGGACAGTCTCCCTGGAAACACCATATATTTT. Its protein is CASSTIWDSLPGNTIYF.

This clonotype came up many times. The rearrangement joins TRBV29-1 to TRBJ2-1, with TRBD2 matching over 7 bases. V dropped 6 bases and J dropped 7; count of bases not matched to a gene: 15. The CDR3 is 15 amino acids. The germline V gene encodes CDR1 SQVTM and CDR2 ANQGSEA. CDR3 sequence (DNA): TGCAGCGTCCCCTCGGCGCAGGGAGGGTGGAATGAGCAGTTCTTC. Translated, it gives CSVPSAQGGWNEQFF.

J is TRBJ2-3 and V is TRBV5-1, with D possibly being TRBD2 (5 bases). The V gene lost 0 bases and the J gene lost 2 bases, with 19 bases spanning the gap. Germline-derived CDR1 and CDR2 are SGHRS and YFSETQ. The CDR3 covers 18 residues. The CDR3 DNA reads as TGCGCCAGCAGCTTGGATAGGAGGCGGGCAGCGGACACAGATACGCAGTATTTT. This codes for CASSLDRRRAADTDTQYF.

At least ten counts were recorded for this clonotype. Written as DNA, the CDR3 is TGCAGTGCTAGAGGGATTGGTGGGTATGGCTACACCTTC. The encoded protein is CSARGIGGYGYTF. The J gene is TRBJ1-2, the V gene TRBV20-1; D call uncertain. Trimming took off 1 base at V and 5 bases at J, with 11 bases between the two ends. This CDR3 spans 13 amino acids. Germline CDR1 and CDR2: DFQATT and SNEGSKA (reference sequence).

This clonotype was observed many times. The V gene is TRBV18, the J gene TRBJ2-3; tentatively, D is TRBD2 (5 bases). The germline V and J ends were trimmed by 0 bases and 5 bases, with 24 bases remaining between them. This CDR3 comprises 19 residues. Germline CDR1 KGHSH, CDR2 LQKENI. The chain's CDR3 is CASSPPLGGPLGGIDTQYF. The DNA for the CDR3 is TGTGCCAGCTCACCACCCCTCGGCGGCCCACTAGGAGGAATAGATACGCAGTATTTT.

This clonotype was seen only once. J is TRBJ1-5 and V is TRBV14; D unresolved. Germline V CDR1 and CDR2: SGHDN, FVKESK. The ends were cut back, 0 bases at V and 0 bases at J, with 6 bases in the middle. The length of the CDR3 is 15 residues. CDR3 in amino acids: CASSQDGVSNQPQHF. The CDR3 DNA reads as TGTGCCAGCAGCCAAGATGGGGTTAGCAATCAGCCCCAGCATTTT.

This clonotype was picked up many times. The DNA for the CDR3 is TGCGCCAGCAGCCAAGGTCCAGGGGGAACCTACGAGCAGTACTTC. Its translation: CASSQGPGGTYEQYF. The chain couples TRBV4-3 to TRBJ2-7, with TRBD1 matching over 7 bases. CDR1 and CDR2 (germline): LGHNA, YSLEER. The V segment lost 1 base and the J segment 2 bases; nucleotides outside the gene matches: 5. The CDR3 extends over 15 amino acids.

The genes are TRBV27 and TRBJ2-1; D not resolved. The CDR3 is made up of 15 amino acids. CDR1 and CDR2 (germline): MNHEY, SMNVEV (reference sequence). Trimming shortened V by 5 bases and J by 9 bases, and 20 bases separated the two germline ends. DNA for the CDR3: TGTGCCAGCAGTCCGGGCCACACCGTCGCTGGTGAGCAGTTCTTC. The encoded protein is CASSPGHTVAGEQFF.

This clonotype came up many times. The genes are TRBV12-3 or TRBV12-4 and TRBJ1-3; D gene ambiguous. Trimming removed 3 bases at V and 2 bases at J, with 11 bases between. This CDR3 region has 15 residues. The CDR3, as DNA: TGTGCCAGCAGTTTTAGTCGGGAGGCTGGAAACACCATATATTTT. It yields the protein CASSFSREAGNTIYF.

This clonotype was seen repeatedly, ten times or more. The genes are TRBV6-1 and TRBJ2-1; 7 bases are a match to TRBD1. CDR3 length: 14 residues. Trimming took 6 bases from V and 6 from J; bases not matched to a gene: 8. Germline V CDR1 and CDR2: MNHNS, SASEGT. The chain's CDR3 is CASRRDSLSNEQFF. The CDR3 nucleotides read TGTGCCAGCAGACGGGACAGTCTGTCCAATGAGCAGTTCTTC.

The chain couples TRBV7-2 to TRBJ2-1, with 10 positions matching TRBD1. Trimming removed 3 bases from V and 9 bases from J; junction bases left unmatched: 8. The CDR3 runs to 15 residues. The V gene's germline CDR1 is SGHTA and CDR2 FQGNSA. Written as DNA, the CDR3 is TGTGCCAGCAGCTTCGGGGACAGGGGATCGCGTGAGCAGTTCTTC. It yields the protein CASSFGDRGSREQFF.

This clonotype was picked up many times. The V gene is TRBV20-1, the J gene TRBJ1-2; D is perhaps TRBD1 (6 bases). Germline lookup yields CDR1 DFQATT and CDR2 SNEGSKA (reference sequence). V was cut by 0 bases and J by 8 bases, with 13 bases left in between. The CDR3 sequence is 13 residues long. CDR3 protein: CSARDLQGLGYTF. CDR3 sequence (DNA): TGCAGTGCTAGAGATTTACAGGGTTTGGGCTACACCTTC.

This clonotype was seen a handful of times. The rearrangement links TRBV20-1 to TRBJ2-1, with D unclear. Germline V lookup: CDR1 DFQATT, CDR2 SNEGSKA (reference sequence). The ends were cut back, 0 bases at V and 6 bases at J, with 9 bases in the middle. The CDR3 extends over 13 amino acids. The CDR3 sequence is CSARDHGRNEQFF. In DNA form, the CDR3 reads TGCAGTGCTAGAGATCATGGACGCAATGAGCAGTTCTTC.

V is TRBV20-1 and J is TRBJ2-5; the D gene is possibly TRBD2 (6 bases). From germline, CDR1 is DFQATT and CDR2 SNEGSKA (reference sequence). The CDR3 is made up of 14 amino acids. Trimming removed 0 bases from V and 5 bases from J, with 13 bases in between. The CDR3 sequence: CSAREAGTSETQYF. The CDR3 DNA sequence: TGCAGTGCTAGAGAGGCGGGGACCTCTGAGACCCAGTACTTC.

This clonotype turned up a few times. This chain joins TRBV20-1 and TRBJ2-7, with 11 bases matching TRBD1. CDR3 length equals 15 residues. From germline, CDR1 is DFQATT and CDR2 SNEGSKA (reference sequence). The V and J ends lost 0 bases and 5 bases, in that order; junction bases with no gene match: 6. CDR3 nucleotides: TGCAGTGCTAGAGACCCGGGACAGGGGGACCACGAGCAGTACTTC. Translation: CSARDPGQGDHEQYF.

This sequence joins TRBV7-2 and TRBJ2-5; D is perhaps TRBD1 or TRBD2 (6 bases each). Trimming stripped 6 bases from V and 5 bases from J, with 10 bases between. Germline CDR1 reads SGHTA; CDR2 reads FQGNSA. This CDR3 contains 12 residues. This chain's CDR3 is CASSTGRETQYF. Here the CDR3 DNA reads TGTGCCAGCAGTACAGGGAGGGAGACCCAGTACTTC.

This clonotype has a handful of counts. V usage is TRBV2 and J usage is TRBJ2-7; possible D gene TRBD2, 6 bases. Germline-derived CDR1 and CDR2 are SNHLY and FYNNEI. V lost 9 bases and J lost 3, with 15 bases in between. The CDR3 is made up of 13 amino acids. The CDR3 protein is CARSGTPNYEQYF. CDR3 DNA sequence: TGTGCCAGATCCGGGACTCCGAACTACGAGCAGTACTTC.

This clonotype was observed a handful of times. The rearrangement links TRBV27 to TRBJ2-2; D is ambiguous. CDR1 MNHEY and CDR2 SMNVEV come from the germline V gene (reference sequence). The CDR3 sequence is 17 residues long. Between the trimmed V and J ends, which lost 0 bases and 5 bases, there was a span of 16 bases. The CDR3 loop is CASSLSGGWTWTGELFF. The CDR3 DNA reads TGTGCCAGCAGTTTATCCGGCGGATGGACGTGGACCGGGGAGCTGTTTTTT.

This clonotype was found many times. The chain employs TRBV6-2 or TRBV6-3 and TRBJ2-7; 8 bases fit TRBD1. The junction had 5 bases not matched to a gene; V was cut back by 4 bases and J by 3 bases. CDR1 and CDR2 (germline): MNHEY, SVGEGT. The CDR3 loop spans 14 amino acids. CDR3 protein: CASSSWTGYYEQYF. CDR3 DNA: TGTGCCAGCAGTTCATGGACAGGGTACTACGAGCAGTACTTC.

Many counts were recorded for this clonotype. The J gene is TRBJ1-6, the V gene TRBV28; D is undetermined. Trimming left V 11 bases short and J 5 bases short, with 10 bases between. Germline CDR1 and CDR2: MDHEN and SYDVKM. This CDR3 is 12 amino acids long. In nucleotides, the CDR3 is TGTGCCGGCAACGGCCATAATTCACCCCTCCACTTT. Translation gives CAGNGHNSPLHF.

This clonotype was recorded many times. The CDR3 nucleotides read TGTGCCAGCAGCCCTAACAGGGATGTCATAGATACGCAGTATTTT. Its translation is CASSPNRDVIDTQYF. This chain uses TRBV12-3 or TRBV12-4 with TRBJ2-3; D may be TRBD1 (6 bases). CDR3 size: 15 residues. Trimming shortened V by 6 bases and J by 5 bases, and 18 bases separated the two germline ends.

This clonotype appeared many times. The chain recombines TRBV12-3 or TRBV12-4 with TRBJ1-5, with D uncertain. Trimming left V 4 bases short and J 6 bases short, with 13 bases between. The CDR3 contains 14 residues. CDR3 nucleotides: TGTGCCAGCAGTTATGGCAGTCGCGGTCAGCCCCAGCATTTT. Its translation: CASSYGSRGQPQHF.

This clonotype was seen at least ten times. The chain has TRBV20-1 and TRBJ1-5, with 7 bases that match TRBD1. The V and J ends lost 3 bases and 8 bases, in that order; junction bases with no gene match: 10. The CDR3 is 14 residues long. Looked up from germline, CDR1 is DFQATT and CDR2 is SNEGSKA (reference sequence). The DNA for the CDR3 is TGCAGTGCTAGCGCGACAGGGATTAATAAGCCCCAGCATTTT. Protein product: CSASATGINKPQHF.

This clonotype has at least ten counts. The chain combines TRBV9 with TRBJ1-1; no reliable D call. The V gene lost 0 bases and the J gene lost 1 base, with 4 bases spanning the gap. Germline lookup yields CDR1 SGDLS and CDR2 YYNGEE. CDR3 size: 13 residues. The CDR3, as DNA: TGTGCCAGCAGCGTAGTTCCGAACACTGAAGCTTTCTTT. Encoded protein: CASSVVPNTEAFF.